A selection of T cell receptor beta chains follows, all from one sample in a study of the immune and genomic landscape of osteosarcoma. The repertoire was sequenced with immunoSEQ multiplex PCR; TCRdb's copy has only in-frame clones and lacks some. Here the sample spans roughly 9,800 clones, around 71% being singletons. The source material was osteosarcoma tumor tissue from the lung. These receptors were obtained from a human donor with osteosarcoma. Both conserved end residues are part of each CDR3. D genes are given only for firm matches. Clone size is shown for a subset of rows, as once, few, many or a class of expanded clone.

D gene: .; V gene: TRBV7-3; J gene: TRBJ2-7; clone size: .; CDR3 protein: CASSFSYEQYF; CDR3 DNA: TGTGCCAGCAGCTTCTCCTACGAGCAGTACTTC
D gene: .; V gene: TRBV27; J gene: TRBJ1-6; clone size: .; CDR3 protein: CASSLLGGDWVGNSPLHF; CDR3 DNA: TGTGCCAGCAGTTTATTGGGGGGGGACTGGGTGGGGAATTCACCCCTCCACTTT
D gene: .; V gene: TRBV6-1; J gene: TRBJ1-5; clone size: .; CDR3 protein: CASSEEGADSNQPQHF; CDR3 DNA: TGTGCCAGCAGTGAAGAAGGGGCAGATAGCAATCAGCCCCAGCATTTT
D gene: .; V gene: TRBV2; J gene: TRBJ2-3; clone size: .; CDR3 protein: CASSEAGVTTDTQYF; CDR3 DNA: TGTGCCAGCAGTGAAGCTGGGGTGACCACAGATACGCAGTATTTT
D gene: TRBD2; V gene: TRBV7-9; J gene: TRBJ2-1; clone size: .; CDR3 protein: CASSFLAGGGEQFF; CDR3 DNA: TGTGCCAGCAGCTTCCTAGCGGGAGGGGGAGAGCAGTTCTTC
D gene: TRBD1; V gene: TRBV6-1; J gene: TRBJ1-4; clone size: .; CDR3 protein: CASSEAQGAFEKLFF; CDR3 DNA: TGTGCCAGCAGTGAAGCGCAGGGGGCGTTTGAAAAACTGTTTTTT
D gene: .; V gene: TRBV5-1; J gene: TRBJ1-2; clone size: .; CDR3 protein: CASSLEVSNYGYTF; CDR3 DNA: TGCGCCAGCAGCTTGGAAGTTTCTAACTATGGCTACACCTTC
D gene: .; V gene: TRBV28; J gene: TRBJ2-7; clone size: .; CDR3 protein: CASSPLDTSYEQYF; CDR3 DNA: TGTGCCAGCAGTCCGTTAGACACGTCCTACGAGCAGTACTTC
D gene: .; V gene: TRBV29-1; J gene: TRBJ1-2; clone size: few; CDR3 protein: CSVAGLYGYTF; CDR3 DNA: TGCAGCGTTGCTGGACTATATGGCTACACCTTC
D gene: TRBD1; V gene: TRBV6-1; J gene: TRBJ2-2; clone size: .; CDR3 protein: CASSDRDRGRDGELFF; CDR3 DNA: TGTGCCAGCAGTGATCGGGACAGGGGGCGCGACGGGGAGCTGTTTTTT
D gene: TRBD2; V gene: TRBV7-9; J gene: TRBJ2-7; clone size: medium-sized; CDR3 protein: CASALAGVYYEQYF; CDR3 DNA: TGTGCCAGCGCGCTAGCGGGAGTGTACTACGAGCAGTACTTC
D gene: TRBD2; V gene: TRBV6-4; J gene: TRBJ2-3; clone size: .; CDR3 protein: CASSSRGGSTDTQYF; CDR3 DNA: TGTGCCAGCAGTTCTCGCGGGGGGAGCACAGATACGCAGTATTTT
D gene: .; V gene: TRBV5-4; J gene: TRBJ2-6; clone size: once; CDR3 protein: CASSLGAAGANVLTF; CDR3 DNA: TGTGCCAGCAGCCTAGGTGCGGCGGGGGCCAACGTCCTGACTTTC
D gene: .; V gene: TRBV27; J gene: TRBJ2-7; clone size: few; CDR3 protein: CASSLQGLNYEQYF; CDR3 DNA: TGTGCCAGCAGCCTACAGGGACTAAACTACGAGCAGTACTTC
D gene: .; V gene: TRBV27; J gene: TRBJ1-2; clone size: .; CDR3 protein: CASSLTGPSNYGYTF; CDR3 DNA: TGTGCCAGCAGTTTAACCGGGCCCTCCAACTATGGCTACACCTTC
D gene: .; V gene: TRBV30; J gene: TRBJ1-5; clone size: medium-sized; CDR3 protein: CAWSVQGYSRRPQHF; CDR3 DNA: TGTGCCTGGAGTGTACAGGGTTATAGCAGGCGGCCCCAGCATTTT
D gene: TRBD1; V gene: TRBV28; J gene: TRBJ1-2; clone size: once; CDR3 protein: CASRQTGQGNYGYTF; CDR3 DNA: TGTGCCAGCAGACAAACGGGACAGGGGAACTATGGCTACACCTTC
D gene: .; V gene: TRBV13; J gene: TRBJ2-1; clone size: .; CDR3 protein: CASSLDRYYNEQFF; CDR3 DNA: TGTGCCAGCAGCTTAGACCGATACTACAATGAGCAGTTCTTC
D gene: TRBD2; V gene: TRBV29-1; J gene: TRBJ2-3; clone size: .; CDR3 protein: CSVSGLAGFTDTQYF; CDR3 DNA: TGCAGCGTTTCGGGACTAGCGGGATTCACAGATACGCAGTATTTT
D gene: TRBD2; V gene: TRBV5-1; J gene: TRBJ2-5; clone size: .; CDR3 protein: CASSHGLAEQETQYF; CDR3 DNA: TGCGCCAGCAGCCACGGACTAGCGGAACAAGAGACCCAGTACTTC
D gene: .; V gene: TRBV28; J gene: TRBJ2-1; clone size: .; CDR3 protein: CASSSPQGPYNEQFF; CDR3 DNA: TGTGCCAGCAGCTCCCCACAGGGACCCTACAATGAGCAGTTCTTC
D gene: .; V gene: TRBV6-1; J gene: TRBJ1-3; clone size: .; CDR3 protein: CASSGDGGSGNTIYF; CDR3 DNA: TGTGCCAGCAGTGGGGACGGTGGCTCTGGAAACACCATATATTTT
D gene: .; V gene: TRBV5-8; J gene: TRBJ1-1; clone size: .; CDR3 protein: CASSLDGMNTEAFF; CDR3 DNA: TGTGCCAGCAGCTTGGACGGCATGAACACTGAAGCTTTCTTT
D gene: .; V gene: TRBV19; J gene: TRBJ1-2; clone size: .; CDR3 protein: CASRPDRNYGYTF; CDR3 DNA: TGTGCCAGTAGGCCCGACAGAAACTATGGCTACACCTTC
D gene: .; V gene: TRBV2; J gene: TRBJ1-4; clone size: .; CDR3 protein: CASSGTGEKLFF; CDR3 DNA: TGTGCCAGCAGTGGAACAGGAGAAAAACTGTTTTTT
D gene: TRBD2; V gene: TRBV5-1; J gene: TRBJ2-1; clone size: .; CDR3 protein: CASKVAGGYNEQFF; CDR3 DNA: TGCGCCAGCAAGGTAGCGGGGGGATACAATGAGCAGTTCTTC
D gene: .; V gene: TRBV7-9; J gene: TRBJ1-3; clone size: .; CDR3 protein: CASSFERVVDTIYF; CDR3 DNA: TGTGCCAGCAGCTTCGAGCGAGTCGTGGACACCATATATTTT
D gene: TRBD2; V gene: TRBV7-9; J gene: TRBJ2-1; clone size: once; CDR3 protein: CASSGPSGSSYNEQFF; CDR3 DNA: TGTGCCAGCAGCGGACCTAGCGGGAGCTCCTACAATGAGCAGTTCTTC
D gene: .; V gene: TRBV7-9; J gene: TRBJ1-2; clone size: .; CDR3 protein: CASSLEPYGYTF; CDR3 DNA: TGTGCCAGCAGCTTAGAGCCCTATGGCTACACCTTC
D gene: .; V gene: TRBV27; J gene: TRBJ2-7; clone size: .; CDR3 protein: CASSLGSAKSYEQYF; CDR3 DNA: TGTGCCAGCAGTTTGGGTAGCGCAAAGTCCTACGAGCAGTACTTC
D gene: TRBD2; V gene: TRBV5-8; J gene: TRBJ2-3; clone size: few; CDR3 protein: CASSFRLSGSKGNTQYF; CDR3 DNA: TGTGCCAGCAGCTTCAGGCTTAGCGGGAGTAAGGGGAATACGCAGTATTTT
D gene: TRBD2; V gene: TRBV18; J gene: TRBJ2-2; clone size: .; CDR3 protein: CASSQGLAGNAGELFF; CDR3 DNA: TGTGCCAGCTCCCAGGGACTAGCGGGAAATGCCGGGGAGCTGTTTTTT
D gene: .; V gene: TRBV7-9; J gene: TRBJ1-1; clone size: .; CDR3 protein: CASSPLQGTEAFF; CDR3 DNA: TGTGCCAGCAGCCCTCTCCAGGGCACTGAAGCTTTCTTT
D gene: .; V gene: TRBV11-3; J gene: TRBJ1-2; clone size: .; CDR3 protein: CASSLGAIYGYTF; CDR3 DNA: TGTGCCAGCAGCTTAGGGGCCATATATGGCTACACCTTC
D gene: TRBD1; V gene: TRBV6-1; J gene: TRBJ1-4; clone size: .; CDR3 protein: CASSEDRAEKLFF; CDR3 DNA: TGTGCCAGCAGTGAGGACAGGGCTGAAAAACTGTTTTTT
D gene: TRBD1; V gene: TRBV28; J gene: TRBJ1-1; clone size: .; CDR3 protein: CASSLEGAKDTEAFF; CDR3 DNA: TGTGCCAGCAGTTTAGAGGGGGCAAAGGACACTGAAGCTTTCTTT
D gene: .; V gene: TRBV11-2; J gene: TRBJ2-7; clone size: .; CDR3 protein: CASSLGFGGEQYF; CDR3 DNA: TGTGCCAGCAGCTTAGGCTTCGGGGGAGAGCAGTACTTC
D gene: .; V gene: TRBV27; J gene: TRBJ1-5; clone size: .; CDR3 protein: CASSLYRAGNQPQHF; CDR3 DNA: TGTGCCAGCAGTTTATACAGGGCGGGCAATCAGCCCCAGCATTTT
D gene: .; V gene: TRBV27; J gene: TRBJ1-1; clone size: few; CDR3 protein: CASSLVRNTEAFF; CDR3 DNA: TGTGCCAGCAGTTTAGTGCGAAACACTGAAGCTTTCTTT
D gene: .; V gene: TRBV28; J gene: TRBJ1-5; clone size: .; CDR3 protein: CASTLQAGRTSWGNQPQHF; CDR3 DNA: TGTGCCAGCACCCTCCAAGCGGGACGGACGTCTTGGGGCAATCAGCCCCAGCATTTT
D gene: .; V gene: TRBV4-1; J gene: TRBJ2-7; clone size: .; CDR3 protein: CASSQAVGYEQYF; CDR3 DNA: TGCGCCAGCAGCCAAGCGGTGGGCTACGAGCAGTACTTC
D gene: TRBD2; V gene: TRBV2; J gene: TRBJ2-7; clone size: .; CDR3 protein: CASSEARGAGIAYEQYF; CDR3 DNA: TGTGCCAGCAGTGAAGCGCGGGGAGCGGGAATCGCCTACGAGCAGTACTTC
D gene: .; V gene: TRBV15; J gene: TRBJ2-7; clone size: .; CDR3 protein: CATSRVDRLSYEQYF; CDR3 DNA: TGTGCCACCAGCAGGGTAGACAGGTTATCCTACGAGCAGTACTTC
D gene: .; V gene: TRBV5-5; J gene: TRBJ2-7; clone size: .; CDR3 protein: CASSRPPSYEQYF; CDR3 DNA: TGTGCCAGCAGCCGGCCTCCCTCCTACGAGCAGTACTTC
D gene: .; V gene: TRBV7-6; J gene: TRBJ1-1; clone size: .; CDR3 protein: CASSSDVNTEAFF; CDR3 DNA: TGTGCCAGCAGCTCGGACGTTAACACTGAAGCTTTCTTT
D gene: .; V gene: TRBV6-5; J gene: TRBJ2-7; clone size: .; CDR3 protein: CASSRQYEQYF; CDR3 DNA: TGTGCCAGCAGTAGACAGTACGAGCAGTACTTC
D gene: .; V gene: TRBV7-3; J gene: TRBJ2-1; clone size: .; CDR3 protein: CASSSPGPDGYNEQFF; CDR3 DNA: TGTGCCAGCAGCTCCCCGGGGCCGGATGGGTACAATGAGCAGTTCTTC
D gene: .; V gene: TRBV27; J gene: TRBJ1-3; clone size: large; CDR3 protein: CARRSDTLAGNTIYF; CDR3 DNA: TGTGCCAGGAGGTCTGACACACTCGCTGGAAACACCATATATTTT